Listed below are T cell receptor beta chains from one sample, sequenced in a study of OX40 agonist ivuxolimab in advanced cancers. The method was immunoSEQ multiplex PCR; TCRdb's version includes in-frame clones alone and lacks a portion of them. The sample lists tens of thousands of clones, more than 85% occurring once. The source was CD4+ or CD8+ T cells sorted from blood, collected in a trial of the OX40 agonist ivuxolimab. Receptors originate from an adult with an advanced solid tumor such as melanoma, head and neck, liver or kidney cancer. CDR3s include the opening cysteine and the closing phenylalanine or tryptophan. The D gene is left open where the match is weak. Only some rows state a clone size, as once, few, many or a class for expanded clones.

clone_size j_call d_call cdr3_length v_call cdr3_aa cdr3_nt
few TRBJ1-4 - 11 TRBV20-1 CATGRNEKLFF TGCGCGACAGGCCGCAATGAAAAACTGTTTTTT
- TRBJ2-3 - 19 TRBV19 CASSPRPGGASPFTDTQYF TGTGCCAGTAGTCCACGACCCGGAGGGGCTAGCCCCTTCACAGATACGCAGTATTTT
- TRBJ2-7 - 17 TRBV6-4 CASSDSPESMNRYEQYF TGTGCCAGCAGTGACTCTCCAGAGAGCATGAACAGGTACGAGCAGTACTTC
few TRBJ1-1 - 12 TRBV29-1 CSVEDLRVEAFF TGCAGCGTTGAAGATCTCAGGGTTGAAGCTTTCTTT
once TRBJ1-3 - 16 TRBV7-9 CASSRGGTSSGNTIYF TGTGCCAGCAGTCGGGGAGGAACCAGCTCTGGAAACACCATATATTTT
- TRBJ2-7 - 15 TRBV7-2 CASSSQPAFTSEQYF TGTGCCAGCAGCTCCCAACCGGCATTTACGTCGGAGCAGTACTTC
- TRBJ1-2 - 13 TRBV11-2 CASSSTGRYGYTF TGTGCCAGCAGCTCGACAGGTCGCTATGGCTACACCTTC
- TRBJ2-5 - 12 TRBV30 CAWNMQGETQYF TGTGCCTGGAATATGCAGGGAGAGACCCAGTACTTC
once TRBJ2-2 - 13 TRBV7-3 CASSPTATGELFF TGTGCCAGCAGCCCGACTGCCACCGGGGAGCTGTTTTTT
- TRBJ2-1 TRBD2 15 TRBV27 CASSQGLAGVNEQFF TGTGCCAGCAGCCAGGGACTAGCGGGAGTCAATGAGCAGTTCTTC
- TRBJ2-4 TRBD1 17 TRBV10-3 CAIRSGQGSVAKNIQYF TGTGCCATCAGGTCGGGACAGGGTTCGGTAGCCAAAAACATTCAGTACTTC
- TRBJ1-2 - 12 TRBV6-6 CASSYSHDGYTF TGTGCCAGCAGTTACTCGCACGATGGCTACACCTTC
- TRBJ1-2 TRBD1 15 TRBV9 CASSVGTGYWYGYTF TGTGCCAGCAGCGTAGGGACAGGGTATTGGTATGGCTACACCTTC
- TRBJ1-3 - 12 TRBV30 CAWRSVGNTIYF TGTGCCTGGAGGAGTGTAGGAAACACCATATATTTT
- TRBJ2-1 - 17 TRBV28 CASRNTPSRGPNNEQFF TGTGCCAGCCGTAACACCCCTTCTCGGGGACCCAACAATGAGCAGTTCTTC
- TRBJ2-7 - 14 TRBV19 CASSRGASNYEQYF TGTGCCAGTAGCCGCGGGGCATCGAACTACGAGCAGTACTTC
once TRBJ2-2 - 15 TRBV6-5 CASRVQGGGTGELFF TGTGCCAGCAGGGTGCAGGGTGGGGGCACCGGGGAGCTGTTTTTT
- TRBJ2-1 TRBD1 13 TRBV10-1 CASSGQGAGEQFF TGCGCCAGCAGTGGACAGGGGGCTGGTGAGCAGTTCTTC